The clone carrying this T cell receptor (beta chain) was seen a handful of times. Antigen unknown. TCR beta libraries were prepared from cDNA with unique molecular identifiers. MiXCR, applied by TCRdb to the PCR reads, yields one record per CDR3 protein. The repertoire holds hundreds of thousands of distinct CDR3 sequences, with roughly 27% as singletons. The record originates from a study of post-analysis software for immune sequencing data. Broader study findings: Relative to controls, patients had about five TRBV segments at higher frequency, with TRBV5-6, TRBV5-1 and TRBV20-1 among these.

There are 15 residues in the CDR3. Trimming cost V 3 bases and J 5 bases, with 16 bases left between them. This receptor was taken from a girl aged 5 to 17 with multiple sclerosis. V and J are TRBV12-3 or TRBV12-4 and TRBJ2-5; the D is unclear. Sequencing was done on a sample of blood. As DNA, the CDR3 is TGTGCCAGCAGTTTCAGGACCCTGGGTGGGGAGACCCAGTACTTC. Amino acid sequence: CASSFRTLGGETQYF.